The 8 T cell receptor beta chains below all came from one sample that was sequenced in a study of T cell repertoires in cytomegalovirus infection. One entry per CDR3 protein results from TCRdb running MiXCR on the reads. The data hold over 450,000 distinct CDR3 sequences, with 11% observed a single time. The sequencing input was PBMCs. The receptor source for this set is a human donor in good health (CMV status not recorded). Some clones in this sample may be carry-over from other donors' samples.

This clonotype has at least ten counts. DNA for the CDR3: TGTGCCAGCAGCCAATTTTGGGAGGGGGCGGGTAGCTATGGCTACACCTTC. It translates to CASSQFWEGAGSYGYTF. The J gene is TRBJ1-2, the V gene TRBV6-5; TRBD1 agrees at 7 bases. Trimming cost V 6 bases and J 4 bases; bases outside gene matches: 17. The germline CDR1 and CDR2 sequences are MNHEY and SVGAGI. CDR3 size: 17 residues.

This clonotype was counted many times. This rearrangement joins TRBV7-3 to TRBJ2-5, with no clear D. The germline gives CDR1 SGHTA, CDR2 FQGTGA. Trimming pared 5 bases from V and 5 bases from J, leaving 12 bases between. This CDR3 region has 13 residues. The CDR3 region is CASSEIPGETQYF. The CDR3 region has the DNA TGTGCCAGCAGCGAAATTCCCGGGGAGACCCAGTACTTC.

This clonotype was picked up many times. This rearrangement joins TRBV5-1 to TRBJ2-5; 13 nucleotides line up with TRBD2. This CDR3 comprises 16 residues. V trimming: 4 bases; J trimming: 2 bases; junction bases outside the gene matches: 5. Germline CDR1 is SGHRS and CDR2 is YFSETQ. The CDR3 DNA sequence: TGCGCCAGCAGCCCGAGACTAGCGGGAGGACAAGAGACCCAGTACTTC. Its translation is CASSPRLAGGQETQYF.

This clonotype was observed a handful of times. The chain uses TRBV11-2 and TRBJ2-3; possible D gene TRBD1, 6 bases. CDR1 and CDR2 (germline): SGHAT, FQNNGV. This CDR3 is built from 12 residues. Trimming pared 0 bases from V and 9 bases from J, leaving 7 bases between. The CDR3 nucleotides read TGTGCCAGCAGCTTAGAAAGGGGGACGCAGTATTTT. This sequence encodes CASSLERGTQYF.

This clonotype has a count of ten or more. CDR3 amino acids: CASSVEDPIDTEAFF. In DNA, the CDR3 is TGTGCCAGCAGTGTTGAGGATCCCATAGACACTGAAGCTTTCTTT. The V call is TRBV2, the J call TRBJ1-1; D is unclear. The V gene lost 4 bases and the J gene lost 3 bases, with 15 bases spanning the gap. This CDR3 spans 15 amino acids. Germline V gene lookup returns CDR1 SNHLY and CDR2 FYNNEI.

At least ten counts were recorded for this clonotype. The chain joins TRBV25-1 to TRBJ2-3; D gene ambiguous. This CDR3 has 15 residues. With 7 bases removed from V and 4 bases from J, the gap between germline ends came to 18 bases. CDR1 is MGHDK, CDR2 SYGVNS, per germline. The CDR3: CASTGSALFSDTQYF. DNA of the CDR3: TGTGCCAGCACCGGGTCCGCGCTATTCTCAGATACGCAGTATTTT. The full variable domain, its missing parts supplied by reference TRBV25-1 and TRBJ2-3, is EADIYQTPRYLVIGTGKKITLECSQTMGHDKMYWYQQDPGMELHLIHYSYGVNSTEKGDLSSESTVSRIRTEHFPLTLESARPSHTSQYLCASTGSALFSDTQYFGPGTRLTVL.

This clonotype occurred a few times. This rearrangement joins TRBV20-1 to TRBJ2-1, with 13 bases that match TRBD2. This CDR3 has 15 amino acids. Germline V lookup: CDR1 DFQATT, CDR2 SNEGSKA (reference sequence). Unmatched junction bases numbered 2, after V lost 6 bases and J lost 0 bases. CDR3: CSAGTSGISYNEQFF. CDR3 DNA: TGCAGTGCAGGGACTAGCGGGATCTCCTACAATGAGCAGTTCTTC.

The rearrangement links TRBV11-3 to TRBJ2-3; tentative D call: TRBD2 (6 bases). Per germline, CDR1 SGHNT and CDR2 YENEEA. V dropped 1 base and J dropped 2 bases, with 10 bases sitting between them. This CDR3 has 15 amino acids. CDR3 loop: CASSLVLANTDTQYF. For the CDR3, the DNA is TGTGCCAGCAGCTTAGTTCTAGCGAACACAGATACGCAGTATTTT. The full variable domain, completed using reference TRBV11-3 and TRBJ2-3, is EAGVVQSPRYKIIEKKQPVAFWCNPISGHNTLYWYLQNLGQGPELLIRYENEEAVDDSQLPKDRFSAERLKGVDSTLKIQPAELGDSAVYLCASSLVLANTDTQYFGPGTRLTVL.